A single sample is the source of the 4 T cell receptor beta chains below, sequenced in a study of T-cell reconstitution after alpha-beta-depleted transplantation in children. Unique molecular identifiers were incorporated during preparation of the TCRbeta library. TCRdb passed the PCR reads through MiXCR, listing each CDR3 protein once. Seen here are roughly 350,000 distinct CDR3 sequences, roughly 17% observed once, and the top ten hold around 41%. The sample was PBMCs, mostly from graft donor cells, taken 360 days after TCRalphabeta/CD19-depleted stem cell transplant. Source of these receptors: a male patient between 2 and 10 years old who had a stem cell transplant for acute lymphoblastic leukemia, so the T cells may come from the graft donor.

The table lists this clonotype with a few counts. The rearrangement uses TRBV7-2 and TRBJ2-7; D unclear. The germline gives CDR1 SGHTA, CDR2 FQGNSA. The CDR3 consists of 12 residues. Trimming cost V 4 bases and J 6 bases, with 10 bases left between them. CDR3 bases: TGTGCCAGCAGCTCAAGCCCCGCCGAGCAGTACTTC. Its protein is CASSSSPAEQYF.

This clonotype is a singleton in its sample. This rearrangement joins TRBV5-6 to TRBJ2-3; the D is unclear. The CDR3 runs to 14 residues. CDR1 SGHDT and CDR2 YYEEEE come from the germline V gene. Trimming cost V 4 bases and J 5 bases, with 14 bases left between them. The CDR3 protein is CASSLRRLEDTQYF. The CDR3 region has the DNA TGTGCCAGCAGCCTGCGCAGGCTGGAAGATACGCAGTATTTT.

The chain uses TRBV6-2 or TRBV6-3 and TRBJ2-7; possible D gene TRBD1, 5 bases. The CDR3 totals 15 residues. Trimming took off 4 bases at V and 0 bases at J, with 13 bases between the two ends. Germline assignment: CDR1 MNHEY and CDR2 SVGEGT. As DNA, the CDR3 is TGTGCCAGCAGTTCTGCCAGGGATTTCTCCTACGAGCAGTACTTC. Its translation: CASSSARDFSYEQYF.

Regarding this clonotype: The junction differs from germline at one of its ends, possibly a read error. This chain uses TRBV6-2 or TRBV6-3 with TRBJ1-5; 8 nucleotides line up with TRBD1. Germline assignment: CDR1 MNHEY and CDR2 SVGEGT. The CDR3 loop spans 15 amino acids. DNA of the CDR3: TGTGACAGCAGTTCCGGACAGGGTTTCACTCAGCCCCAGCATTTT. This encodes CDSSSGQGFTQPQHF.